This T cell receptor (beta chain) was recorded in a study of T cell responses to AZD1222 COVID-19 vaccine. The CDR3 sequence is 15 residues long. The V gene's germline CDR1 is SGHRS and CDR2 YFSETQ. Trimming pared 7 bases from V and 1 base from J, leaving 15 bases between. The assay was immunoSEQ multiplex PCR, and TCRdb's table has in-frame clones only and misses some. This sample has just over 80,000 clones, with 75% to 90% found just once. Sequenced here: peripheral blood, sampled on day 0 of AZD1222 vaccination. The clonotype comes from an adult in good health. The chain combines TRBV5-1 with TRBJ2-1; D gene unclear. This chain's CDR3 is CASSRSGPSYNEQFF. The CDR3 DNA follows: TGCGCCAGCTCACGATCCGGCCCGTCCTACAATGAGCAGTTCTTC. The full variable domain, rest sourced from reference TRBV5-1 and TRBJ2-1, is KAGVTQTPRYLIKTRGQQVTLSCSPISGHRSVSWYQQTPGQGLQFLFEYFSETQRNKGNFPGRFSGRQFSNSRSEMNVSTLELGDSALYLCASSRSGPSYNEQFFGPGTRLTVL.